This T cell receptor beta chain was recovered during a study of T cells in Graves' hyperthyroidism and ophthalmopathy. Overall study findings and caveats: Among thyroid clonotypes expanded above 0.001, most also appeared in blood. Median prediction lead before ophthalmopathy onset was 6.5 months with the model. A 13 V-J model separated ophthalmopathy from stable hyperthyroidism.

In its sample, this clonotype was seen once. The antigen is undetermined. This may be a read error, as it is one base from a much larger clone. It was RNA transcripts that yielded the amplified TCR beta CDR3 regions. The TCR CDR3 was amplified in a first-round RT-PCR using the HTBI primer set. TCRdb used MiXCR to reprocess the multiplex PCR reads, holding one entry per CDR3 protein. The sample contains a few hundred thousand distinct CDR3 sequences, nearly 15% of which appear only once. The J segment lost 4 bases and the V segment lost 4 bases, leaving 4 bases of the junction unmatched. The germline V gene has CDR1 SQVTM and CDR2 ANQGSEA. The CDR3 totals 13 residues.

The TCR sequence derives from a woman aged 60 to 75 with Graves' ophthalmopathy. This chain joins TRBV29-1 and TRBJ2-7; 10 bases are a match to TRBD2. Sequencing used blood. CDR3 sequence: CSVGASGSYEQYF. The CDR3 region has the DNA TGCAGCGTTGGAGCTAGCGGGAGTTACGAGCAGTACTTC.